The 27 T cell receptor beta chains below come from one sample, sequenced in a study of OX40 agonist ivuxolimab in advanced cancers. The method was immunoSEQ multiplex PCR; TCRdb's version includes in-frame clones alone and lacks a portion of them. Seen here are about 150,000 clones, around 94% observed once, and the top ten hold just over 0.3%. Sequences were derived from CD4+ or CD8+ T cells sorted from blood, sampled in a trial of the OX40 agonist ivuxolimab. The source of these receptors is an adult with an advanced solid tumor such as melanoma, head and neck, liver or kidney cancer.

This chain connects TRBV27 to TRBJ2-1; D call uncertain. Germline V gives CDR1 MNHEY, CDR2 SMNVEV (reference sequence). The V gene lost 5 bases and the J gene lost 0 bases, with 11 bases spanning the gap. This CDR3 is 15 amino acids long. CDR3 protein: CASSLTRSSYNEQFF. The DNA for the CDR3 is TGTGCCAGCAGTCTCACCCGATCCTCCTACAATGAGCAGTTCTTC.

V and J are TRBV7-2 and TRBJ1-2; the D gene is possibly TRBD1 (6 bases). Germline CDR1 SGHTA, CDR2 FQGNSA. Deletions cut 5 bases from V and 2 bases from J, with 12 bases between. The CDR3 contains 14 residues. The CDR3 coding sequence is TGTGCCAGCAGCCTAGGGGGGGACAACTATGGCTACACCTTC. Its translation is CASSLGGDNYGYTF.

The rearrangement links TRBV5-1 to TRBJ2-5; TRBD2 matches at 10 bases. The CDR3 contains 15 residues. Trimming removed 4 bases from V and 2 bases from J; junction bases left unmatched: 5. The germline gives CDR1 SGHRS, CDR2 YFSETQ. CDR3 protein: CASSRGLAVQETQYF. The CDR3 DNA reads TGCGCCAGCAGCCGAGGACTAGCGGTTCAAGAGACCCAGTACTTC.

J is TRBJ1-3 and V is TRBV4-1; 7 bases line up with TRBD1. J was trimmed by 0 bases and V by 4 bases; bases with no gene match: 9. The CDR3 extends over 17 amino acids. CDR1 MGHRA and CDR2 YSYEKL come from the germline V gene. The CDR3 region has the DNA TGCGCCAGCAGCCGAACAGGGGTTCGCCCCTCTGGAAACACCATATATTTT. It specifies CASSRTGVRPSGNTIYF.

CDR3 in amino acids: CASSAGLAGGRFSEQYF. The CDR3 region has the DNA TGTGCCAGCAGCGCCGGACTAGCGGGAGGGCGATTCTCCGAGCAGTACTTC. The chain recombines TRBV9 with TRBJ2-7, with TRBD2 identical over 15 bases. CDR1 and CDR2 from the germline V gene are SGDLS and YYNGEE. This CDR3 has 17 residues. With V trimmed by 3 bases and J by 6 bases, 10 bases remained unmatched.

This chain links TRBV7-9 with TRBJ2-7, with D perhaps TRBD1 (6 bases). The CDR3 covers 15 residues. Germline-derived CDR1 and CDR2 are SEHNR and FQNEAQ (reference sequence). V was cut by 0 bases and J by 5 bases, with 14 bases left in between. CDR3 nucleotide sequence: TGTGCCAGCAGCTTAGCCGGGCAGGGGTACAACGAGCAGTACTTC. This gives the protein CASSLAGQGYNEQYF.

The DNA for the CDR3 is TGCGCCAGCACCCGGGACAACACCGGGGAGCTGTTTTTT. It specifies CASTRDNTGELFF. The chain has TRBV10-1 and TRBJ2-2; possibly TRBD1 or TRBD2 for D (5 bases each). The CDR3 has 13 residues. V gave up 7 bases and J gave up 2 bases, with 8 bases separating them. CDR1 is WNHNN, CDR2 SYGVQD, per germline (reference sequence).

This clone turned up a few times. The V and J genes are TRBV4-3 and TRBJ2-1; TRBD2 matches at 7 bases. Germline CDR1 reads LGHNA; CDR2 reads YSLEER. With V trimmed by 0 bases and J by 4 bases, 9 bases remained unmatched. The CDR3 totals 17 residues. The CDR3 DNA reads TGCGCCAGCAGCCAAGAAGTACGCGGGGGAAGATACAATGAGCAGTTCTTC. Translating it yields CASSQEVRGGRYNEQFF.

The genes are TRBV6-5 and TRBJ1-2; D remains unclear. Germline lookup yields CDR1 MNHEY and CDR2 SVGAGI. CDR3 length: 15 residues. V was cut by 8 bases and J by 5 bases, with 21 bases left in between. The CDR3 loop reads CASVPRAGSSYGYTF. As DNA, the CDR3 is TGTGCCAGCGTCCCTCGGGCGGGGAGCTCGTATGGCTACACCTTC.

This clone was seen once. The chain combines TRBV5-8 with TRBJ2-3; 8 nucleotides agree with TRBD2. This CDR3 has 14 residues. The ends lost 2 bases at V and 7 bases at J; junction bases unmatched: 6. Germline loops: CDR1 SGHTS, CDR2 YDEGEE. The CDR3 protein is CASSFRGGQNTQYF. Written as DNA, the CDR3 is TGTGCCAGCAGCTTCCGCGGGGGGCAGAATACGCAGTATTTT.

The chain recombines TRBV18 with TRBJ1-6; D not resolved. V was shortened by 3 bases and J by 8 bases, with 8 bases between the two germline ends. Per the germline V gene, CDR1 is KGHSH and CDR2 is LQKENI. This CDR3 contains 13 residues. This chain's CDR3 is CASSPDGDSPLHF. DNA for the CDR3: TGTGCCAGCTCACCGGACGGGGATTCACCCCTCCACTTT.

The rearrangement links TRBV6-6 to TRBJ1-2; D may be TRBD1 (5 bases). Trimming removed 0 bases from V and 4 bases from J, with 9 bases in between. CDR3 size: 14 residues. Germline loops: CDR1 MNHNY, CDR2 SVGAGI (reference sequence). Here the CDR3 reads CASSYSGVGYGYTF. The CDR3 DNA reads TGTGCCAGCAGTTACTCAGGGGTGGGCTATGGCTACACCTTC.

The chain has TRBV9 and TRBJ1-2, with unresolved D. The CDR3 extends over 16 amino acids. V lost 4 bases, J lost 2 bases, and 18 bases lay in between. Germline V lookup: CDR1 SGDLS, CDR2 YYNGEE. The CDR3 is CASSLPRGSLNYGYTF. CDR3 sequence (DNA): TGTGCCAGCAGCCTCCCCCGAGGCAGCCTGAACTATGGCTACACCTTC.

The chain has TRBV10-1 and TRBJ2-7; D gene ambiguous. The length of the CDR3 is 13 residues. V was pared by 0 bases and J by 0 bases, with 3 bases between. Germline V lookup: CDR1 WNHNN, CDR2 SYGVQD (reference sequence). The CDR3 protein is CASSESVSYEQYF. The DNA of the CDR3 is TGCGCCAGCAGTGAGTCGGTCTCCTACGAGCAGTACTTC.

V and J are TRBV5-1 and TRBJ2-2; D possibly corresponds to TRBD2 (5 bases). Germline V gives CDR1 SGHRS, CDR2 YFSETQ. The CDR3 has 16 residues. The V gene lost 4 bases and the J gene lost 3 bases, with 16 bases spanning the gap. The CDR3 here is CASSRGRQSDTGELFF. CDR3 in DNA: TGCGCCAGCAGCCGAGGGCGGCAGTCGGACACCGGGGAGCTGTTTTTT.

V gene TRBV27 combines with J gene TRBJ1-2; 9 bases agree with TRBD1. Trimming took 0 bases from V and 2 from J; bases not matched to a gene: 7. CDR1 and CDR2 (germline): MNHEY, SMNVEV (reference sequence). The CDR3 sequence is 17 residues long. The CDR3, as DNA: TGTGCCAGCAGTTTATCTCCGGGACAGGGAACGAACTATGGCTACACCTTC. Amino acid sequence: CASSLSPGQGTNYGYTF.

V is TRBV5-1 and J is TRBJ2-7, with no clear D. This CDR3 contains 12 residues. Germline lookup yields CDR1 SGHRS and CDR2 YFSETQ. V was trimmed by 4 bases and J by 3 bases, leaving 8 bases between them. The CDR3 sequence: CASSPSFYEQYF. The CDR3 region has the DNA TGCGCCAGCAGCCCGTCATTCTACGAGCAGTACTTC.

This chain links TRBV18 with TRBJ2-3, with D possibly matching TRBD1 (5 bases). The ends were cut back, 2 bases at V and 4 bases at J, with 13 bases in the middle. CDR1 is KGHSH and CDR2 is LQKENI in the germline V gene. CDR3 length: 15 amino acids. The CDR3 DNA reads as TGTGCCAGCTCACCAACAGGACCTCCCTCAGATACGCAGTATTTT. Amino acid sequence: CASSPTGPPSDTQYF.

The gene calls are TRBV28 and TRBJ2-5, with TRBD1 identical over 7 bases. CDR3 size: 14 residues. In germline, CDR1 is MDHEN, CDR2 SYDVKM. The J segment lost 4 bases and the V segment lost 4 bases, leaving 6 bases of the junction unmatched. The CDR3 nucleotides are TGTGCCAGCAGTTATGGACAGGCAAGAGAGACCCAGTACTTC. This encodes CASSYGQARETQYF. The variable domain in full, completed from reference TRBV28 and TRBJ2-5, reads DVKVTQSSRYLVKRTGEKVFLECVQDMDHENMFWYRQDPGLGLRLIYFSYDVKMKEKGDIPEGYSVSREKKERFSLILESASTNQTSMYLCASSYGQARETQYFGPGTRLLVL.

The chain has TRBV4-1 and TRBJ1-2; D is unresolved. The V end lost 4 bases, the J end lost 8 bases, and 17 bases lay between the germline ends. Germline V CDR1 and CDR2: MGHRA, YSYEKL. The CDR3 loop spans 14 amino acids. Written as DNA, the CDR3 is TGCGCCAGCAGCCCAATTAAGGAGGGTGGAGGCTACACCTTC. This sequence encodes CASSPIKEGGGYTF.

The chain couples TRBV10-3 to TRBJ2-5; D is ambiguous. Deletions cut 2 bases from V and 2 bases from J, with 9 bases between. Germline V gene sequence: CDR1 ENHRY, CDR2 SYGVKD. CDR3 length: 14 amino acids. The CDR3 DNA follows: TGTGCCATCAGTGAGCGGCAGTTACAAGAGACCCAGTACTTC. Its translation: CAISERQLQETQYF.

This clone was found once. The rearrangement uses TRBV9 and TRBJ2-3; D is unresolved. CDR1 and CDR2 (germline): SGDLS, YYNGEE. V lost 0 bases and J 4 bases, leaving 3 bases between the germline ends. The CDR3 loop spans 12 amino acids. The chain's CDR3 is CASSVGPDTQYF. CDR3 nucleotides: TGTGCCAGCAGCGTAGGTCCAGATACGCAGTATTTT.

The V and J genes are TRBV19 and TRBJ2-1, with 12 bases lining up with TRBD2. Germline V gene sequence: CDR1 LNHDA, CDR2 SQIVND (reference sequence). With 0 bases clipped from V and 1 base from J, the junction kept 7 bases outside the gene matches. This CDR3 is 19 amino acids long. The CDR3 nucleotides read TGTGCCAGTAGTATAGACAGGACTAGCGGGAAAGGATCCTACAATGAGCAGTTCTTC. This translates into CASSIDRTSGKGSYNEQFF.

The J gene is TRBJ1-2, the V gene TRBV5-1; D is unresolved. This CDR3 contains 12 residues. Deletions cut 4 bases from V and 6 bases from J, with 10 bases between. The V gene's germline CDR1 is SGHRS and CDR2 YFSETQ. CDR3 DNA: TGCGCCAGCAGCCCTTTGGCTGATGGCTACACCTTC. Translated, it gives CASSPLADGYTF.

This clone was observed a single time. The CDR3 reads CASSRRLNTEAFF. For the CDR3, the DNA is TGTGCCAGCAGTAGACGGTTGAACACTGAAGCTTTCTTT. The rearrangement links TRBV6-5 to TRBJ1-1; D is ambiguous. V dropped 5 bases and J dropped 0 bases, with 7 bases sitting between them. The CDR3 runs to 13 residues. Germline values: CDR1 MNHEY, CDR2 SVGAGI.

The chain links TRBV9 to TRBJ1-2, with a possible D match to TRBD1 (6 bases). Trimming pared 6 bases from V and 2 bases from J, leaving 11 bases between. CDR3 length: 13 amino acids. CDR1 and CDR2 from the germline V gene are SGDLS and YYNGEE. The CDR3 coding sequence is TGTGCCAGCAACTCGGGACAAAACTATGGCTACACCTTC. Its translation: CASNSGQNYGYTF. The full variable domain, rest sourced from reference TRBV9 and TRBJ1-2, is DSGVTQTPKHLITATGQRVTLRCSPRSGDLSVYWYQQSLDQGLQFLIQYYNGEERAKGNILERFSAQQFPDLHSELNLSSLELGDSALYFCASNSGQNYGYTFGSGTRLTVV.

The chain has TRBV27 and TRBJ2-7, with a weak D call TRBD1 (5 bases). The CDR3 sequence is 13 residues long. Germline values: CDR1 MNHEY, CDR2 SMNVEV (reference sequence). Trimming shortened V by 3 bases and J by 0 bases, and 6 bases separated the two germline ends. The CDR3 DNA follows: TGTGCCAGCAGTTTGGGGCCCTCCTACGAGCAGTACTTC. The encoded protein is CASSLGPSYEQYF.